One sample yielded the 7 T cell receptor beta chains listed below, sequenced in a study of cytomegalovirus exposure and HLA in healthy donors. The PCR employed 60 Vbeta primers together with 13 Jbeta primers. Generated by immunoSEQ multiplex PCR, the TCRdb table keeps only in-frame clones and is missing some. This table holds 150,000 to 200,000 clones, about three quarters found once. Material for sequencing was PBMCs. The receptors here all came from a man between 18 and 29 years old in good health and CMV-seropositive.

The chain joins TRBV15 to TRBJ1-1, with TRBD1 matching over 7 bases. V was clipped by 0 bases and J by 0 bases; unmatched bases: 4. CDR3 length: 16 amino acids. Germline V CDR1 and CDR2: LNHNV, YYDKDF (reference sequence). The CDR3 here is CATSRDMGQMNTEAFF. The CDR3, as DNA: TGTGCCACCAGCAGAGATATGGGACAGATGAACACTGAAGCTTTCTTT.

The chain couples TRBV30 to TRBJ2-5; 14 nucleotides match TRBD2. The CDR3 runs 19 residues. Losses at the gene ends were 4 bases for V and 5 bases for J; bases not matched to a gene: 18. Germline V gene sequence: CDR1 GTSNPN, CDR2 SVGIG (reference sequence). The CDR3 loop is CAWTRRPLGTSGSQETQYF. The CDR3 DNA reads as TGTGCCTGGACCAGAAGACCACTCGGGACTAGCGGGAGTCAGGAGACCCAGTACTTC.

The CDR3 here is CASSESESGTGPYTGELFF. CDR3 coding DNA: TGCGCCAGCAGTGAGTCCGAGTCCGGGACAGGGCCCTACACCGGGGAGCTGTTTTTT. The V and J genes are TRBV10-1 and TRBJ2-2; 9 positions agree with TRBD1. The CDR3 is 19 residues long. The J segment lost 3 bases and the V segment lost 0 bases, leaving 11 bases of the junction unmatched. CDR1 and CDR2 (germline): WNHNN, SYGVQD (reference sequence).

V usage is TRBV7-9 and J usage is TRBJ1-2; no clear D gene. Germline loops: CDR1 SEHNR, CDR2 FQNEAQ (reference sequence). Trimming took off 5 bases at V and 1 base at J, with 8 bases between the two ends. This CDR3 is built from 13 residues. CDR3 sequence (DNA): TGTGCCAGCAGCCGAGAGAGTAACTATGGCTACACCTTC. Protein: CASSRESNYGYTF.

This clone was counted a few times. The chain couples TRBV5-6 to TRBJ2-2; no definite D call. Germline V gene lookup returns CDR1 SGHDT and CDR2 YYEEEE. The CDR3 is 16 residues long. Trimming cost V 0 bases and J 0 bases, with 9 bases left between them. The CDR3 spells CASSLDPGPNTGELFF. DNA of the CDR3: TGTGCCAGCAGCTTGGACCCAGGCCCGAACACCGGGGAGCTGTTTTTT.

This clone was seen a few times. The CDR3 reads CASSFGTAQGEDGYTF. DNA of the CDR3: TGTGCCAGCAGCTTTGGCACCGCGCAGGGGGAGGATGGCTACACCTTC. This chain uses TRBV5-8 with TRBJ1-2, with 7 positions matching TRBD1. The CDR3 loop spans 16 amino acids. The V segment lost 2 bases and the J segment 6 bases; nucleotides outside the gene matches: 13. Germline CDR1 is SGHTS and CDR2 is YDEGEE. Looking up the rest from reference TRBV5-8 and TRBJ1-2 gives the full variable domain: EAGVTQSPTHLIKTRGQQATLRCSPISGHTSVYWYQQALGLGLQFLLWYDEGEERNRGNFPPRFSGRQFPNYSSELNVNALELEDSALYLCASSFGTAQGEDGYTFGSGTRLTVV.

The CDR3 protein is CASSLPSGINTEAFF. CDR3 nucleotide sequence: TGTGCCAGCAGTTTACCGTCAGGGATTAACACTGAAGCTTTCTTT. The chain employs TRBV28 and TRBJ1-1; possibly TRBD1 for D (5 bases). CDR1 and CDR2 from the germline V gene are MDHEN and SYDVKM. V lost 2 bases and J 2 bases, leaving 12 bases between the germline ends. The CDR3 consists of 15 residues.